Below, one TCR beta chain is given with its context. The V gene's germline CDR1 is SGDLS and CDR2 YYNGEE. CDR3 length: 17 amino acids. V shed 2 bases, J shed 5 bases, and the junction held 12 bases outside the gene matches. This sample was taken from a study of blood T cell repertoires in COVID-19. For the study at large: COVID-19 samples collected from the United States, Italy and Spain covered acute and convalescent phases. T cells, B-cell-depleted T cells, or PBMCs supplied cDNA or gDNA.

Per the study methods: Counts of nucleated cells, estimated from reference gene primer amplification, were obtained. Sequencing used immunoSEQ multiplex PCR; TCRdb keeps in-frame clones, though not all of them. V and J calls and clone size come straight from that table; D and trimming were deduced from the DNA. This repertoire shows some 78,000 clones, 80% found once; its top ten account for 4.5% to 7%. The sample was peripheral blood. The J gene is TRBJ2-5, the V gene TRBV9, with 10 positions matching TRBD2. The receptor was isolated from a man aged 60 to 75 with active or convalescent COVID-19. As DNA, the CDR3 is TGTGCCAGCAGCGTGGGCCCCTTAGGAGCGGGGGGGGAGACCCAGTACTTC. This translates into CASSVGPLGAGGETQYF.